This T cell receptor beta chain was recovered during a study of CD8 T cells in ankylosing spondylitis. Broader study findings: Significant enrichment of disease-linked clones was reportedly seen in matched ankylosing spondylitis synovial fluid. Prior work had noted some motif variants in reactive arthritis blood and synovial fluid.

In making TCR beta libraries, quantitative 5'-RACE with molecular barcodes was used. MiXCR was run by TCRdb on the 5' RACE reads, yielding one entry per CDR3 protein. The table includes some 270,000 distinct CDR3 sequences, around 32% detected once. The CDR3 is 13 residues long. The germline V gene has CDR1 KGHSH and CDR2 LQKENI. The V gene lost 1 base and the J gene lost 8 bases, with 11 bases spanning the gap. There are a few counts of this clonotype. What it binds is not known. The chain uses TRBV18 and TRBJ1-2; no clear D gene. The TCR comes from a male donor with ankylosing spondylitis or in good health (not recorded which). Sequenced sample: blood, either unsorted or a sorted T cell fraction (not recorded which). The CDR3 DNA sequence: TGTGCCAGCTCACCACGCCAGGAGGAGGGCTACACCTTC. Amino acids: CASSPRQEEGYTF.